The 21 T cell receptor beta chains reported below all come from one sample, sequenced in a study of control samples from healthy donors and cancer patients. Assay used: immunoSEQ multiplex PCR; TCRdb lists only in-frame clones, some missing. The data hold approximately 90,000 clones, with roughly 80% observed a single time. The specimen was blood. These receptors all come from a man aged 30 to 45 in good health.

The chain is built from TRBV3-1 (or the pseudogene TRBV3-2) and TRBJ2-3, with a tentative D call TRBD2 (5 bases). The V and J ends lost 2 bases and 1 base respectively, with 10 bases between them. Germline loops: CDR1 LGHDT, CDR2 YNNKEL (reference sequence). There are 15 residues in the CDR3. This CDR3 is CASSQFGRGTDTQYF. The CDR3 DNA sequence: TGTGCCAGCAGCCAATTTGGGCGGGGCACAGATACGCAGTATTTT.

The CDR3 region is CASSLDRGSNQPQHF. The CDR3 DNA follows: TGTGCCAGCAGCTTGGACAGGGGTTCTAATCAGCCCCAGCATTTT. V is TRBV11-2 and J is TRBJ1-5; 9 nucleotides line up with TRBD1. Unmatched junction bases numbered 4, after V lost 3 bases and J lost 4 bases. This CDR3 has 15 amino acids. Germline CDR1 reads SGHAT; CDR2 reads FQNNGV.

V and J are TRBV27 and TRBJ2-3; no clear D. The germline V and J ends were trimmed by 1 base and 0 bases, with 5 bases remaining between them. The V gene's germline CDR1 is MNHEY and CDR2 SMNVEV (reference sequence). This CDR3 spans 14 amino acids. The CDR3 sequence is CASSLWESTDTQYF. In DNA form, the CDR3 reads TGTGCCAGCAGTTTATGGGAAAGCACAGATACGCAGTATTTT.

Comments on this clone: Other DNA sequences within the sample encode an identical CDR3. This chain connects TRBV9 to TRBJ1-3, with 10 positions matching TRBD1. The trim removed 2 bases at V and 1 base at J, leaving 3 bases unmatched. CDR3 length: 16 amino acids. In germline, CDR1 is SGDLS, CDR2 YYNGEE. The CDR3 region has the DNA TGTGCCAGCAGCGTGGGACAGGGGTTGTCTGGAAACACCATATATTTT. Its protein is CASSVGQGLSGNTIYF.

This clone was observed a few times. V and J are TRBV6-5 and TRBJ1-2; 7 nucleotides agree with TRBD1. CDR3 length equals 13 residues. In germline, CDR1 is MNHEY, CDR2 SVGAGI. The junction had 5 bases not matched to a gene; V was cut back by 6 bases and J by 4 bases. CDR3 amino acids: CASRDRLIYGYTF. The CDR3 DNA reads as TGTGCCAGCAGGGACAGGTTAATCTATGGCTACACCTTC.

As regards this clone: One end of the junction does not line up with germline, which may come from a read error. The chain employs TRBV15 and TRBJ2-7, with TRBD1 matching over 9 bases. The germline gives CDR1 LNHNV, CDR2 YYDKDF (reference sequence). CDR3 length equals 17 residues. For the CDR3, the DNA is TGTGCCACCAGAAGAGCAGCCGGGACAGGGTTACCCTACGAGCAGTACTTC. Translated, it gives CATRRAAGTGLPYEQYF.

This clone has just one count. The chain joins TRBV11-2 to TRBJ2-7; maybe TRBD1 (5 bases). The CDR3 runs to 15 residues. Germline values: CDR1 SGHAT, CDR2 FQNNGV. V lost 1 base to trimming and J lost 2 bases, with 12 bases between them. CDR3 region: CASSLGPGNPYEQYF. The CDR3 DNA is TGTGCCAGCAGCTTAGGGCCAGGGAACCCCTACGAGCAGTACTTC.

This chain links TRBV21-1 with TRBJ2-1; the DNA was not used to check the table's D call, TRBD1. TRBV21-1 is recorded as a pseudogene. The CDR3 is made up of 17 amino acids. CDR3 amino acids: CASSKDDGTGEYNEQFF. CDR3 sequence (DNA): TGTGCCAGCAGCAAAGACGACGGGACAGGGGAGTACAATGAGCAGTTCTTC.

This sequence joins TRBV7-9 and TRBJ2-3; D uncertain. The germline V and J ends were trimmed by 5 bases and 4 bases, with 10 bases remaining between them. CDR1 SEHNR and CDR2 FQNEAQ come from the germline V gene (reference sequence). This CDR3 has 13 residues. The CDR3 coding sequence is TGTGCCAGCAGCCGCGCCTGGGCAGATACGCAGTATTTT. Amino acid sequence: CASSRAWADTQYF. Using reference TRBV7-9 and TRBJ2-3 for the parts outside the CDR3, the full variable domain is DTGVSQNPRHKITKRGQNVTFRCDPISEHNRLYWYRQTLGQGPEFLTYFQNEAQLEKSRLLSDRFSAERPKGSFSTLEIQRTEQGDSAMYLCASSRAWADTQYFGPGTRLTVL.

This chain connects TRBV5-4 to TRBJ1-6, with D hard to call. This CDR3 region has 13 residues. V dropped 1 base and J dropped 7 bases, with 6 bases sitting between them. Germline-derived CDR1 and CDR2 are SGHNT and YYREEE (reference sequence). The DNA for the CDR3 is TGTGCCAGCAGCTTGAAGGAAAATTCACCCCTCCACTTT. Translation gives CASSLKENSPLHF.

This chain joins TRBV20-1 and TRBJ2-5, with unresolved D. This CDR3 spans 10 amino acids. Germline loops: CDR1 DFQATT, CDR2 SNEGSKA (reference sequence). The germline V and J ends were trimmed by 6 bases and 5 bases, with 7 bases remaining between them. The CDR3 nucleotides read TGCAGTGCGAATAGGGAGACCCAGTACTTC. It translates to CSANRETQYF.

The rearrangement joins TRBV15 to TRBJ1-2, with TRBD1 identical over 9 bases. Unmatched junction bases numbered 6, after V lost 0 bases and J lost 4 bases. Germline values: CDR1 LNHNV, CDR2 YYDKDF (reference sequence). CDR3 size: 16 residues. CDR3 DNA: TGTGCCACCAGCAGAGACTTACCGGGACAGGGCTATGGCTACACCTTC. It codes for CATSRDLPGQGYGYTF.

This rearrangement joins TRBV2 to TRBJ1-1; no clear D gene. CDR1 and CDR2 from the germline V gene are SNHLY and FYNNEI. V dropped 10 bases and J dropped 3 bases, with 9 bases sitting between them. This CDR3 is built from 11 residues. CDR3 in amino acids: CATNRYTEAFF. CDR3 bases: TGTGCCACTAACAGATACACTGAAGCTTTCTTT.

This clone was counted a single time. The V gene is TRBV3-1 (or the pseudogene TRBV3-2), the J gene TRBJ1-6, with D possibly TRBD1 on 6 matching bases. Germline values: CDR1 LGHDT, CDR2 YNNKEL (reference sequence). The CDR3 sequence is 12 residues long. V was cut by 4 bases and J by 11 bases, with 9 bases left in between. CDR3 in amino acids: CASSLRGTPLHF. CDR3 nucleotides: TGTGCCAGCAGCCTCAGGGGAACACCCCTCCACTTT.

The CDR3 protein is CASSLGGTLYGYTF. CDR3 bases: TGCGCCAGCAGCTTAGGGGGGACCCTCTATGGCTACACCTTC. The V gene is TRBV5-1, the J gene TRBJ1-2; tentatively, D is TRBD1 (6 bases). CDR3 length: 14 residues. Germline V gene lookup returns CDR1 SGHRS and CDR2 YFSETQ. Trimming shortened V by 2 bases and J by 4 bases, and 12 bases separated the two germline ends.

Note on this clone: Germline is not matched at one junction end, which may reflect a read error. This chain links TRBV5-6 with TRBJ1-3; D remains ambiguous. CDR1 is SGHDT, CDR2 YYEEEE, per germline. The CDR3 length is 14 residues. The CDR3 reads CTSSLRRRGNTIYF. In DNA, the CDR3 is TGTACCAGCAGCTTGCGTCGCAGGGGAAACACCATATATTTT.

The chain has TRBV7-9 and TRBJ2-6; unclear D gene. The germline V and J ends were trimmed by 0 bases and 5 bases, with 8 bases remaining between them. This CDR3 is built from 15 residues. The germline V gene encodes CDR1 SEHNR and CDR2 FQNEAQ (reference sequence). Written as DNA, the CDR3 is TGTGCCAGCAGCTTAGCGGGTGCGAGGGCCAACGTCCTGACTTTC. Translation gives CASSLAGARANVLTF.

Note on this clone: In the same sample, other DNA sequences code for this CDR3. The rearrangement links TRBV20-1 to TRBJ2-5; possible D gene TRBD2, 5 bases. The germline V gene encodes CDR1 DFQATT and CDR2 SNEGSKA (reference sequence). There are 11 residues in the CDR3. V lost 3 bases and J lost 3, with 5 bases in between. The CDR3 bases are TGCAGTGCTAGCGGGGAAGAGACCCAGTACTTC. It translates to CSASGEETQYF.

V gene TRBV12-5 combines with J gene TRBJ1-1; no clear D gene. This CDR3 spans 14 amino acids. V lost 2 bases and J lost 3, with 10 bases in between. Per the germline V gene, CDR1 is LGHNT and CDR2 is FRNRAP. This CDR3 reads CASGLTARDTEAFF. Written as DNA, the CDR3 is TGTGCTAGTGGTTTGACCGCGCGCGACACTGAAGCTTTCTTT.

This rearrangement joins TRBV5-1 to TRBJ1-1, with a tentative D call TRBD1 (6 bases). CDR3 length equals 16 residues. CDR1 and CDR2 (germline): SGHRS, YFSETQ. The V end lost 5 bases, the J end lost 5 bases, and 22 bases lay between the germline ends. The CDR3 coding sequence is TGCGCCAGCAGATTAGCAACTAACAGGGTTGGTACTGAAGCTTTCTTT. Translation gives CASRLATNRVGTEAFF.

The genes are TRBV11-1 and TRBJ2-7, with D perhaps matching TRBD2 (5 bases). Germline assignment: CDR1 SGHAT and CDR2 FQDESV (reference sequence). Trimming took 2 bases from V and 6 from J, leaving 8 bases between them. CDR3 length equals 12 residues. The CDR3 bases are TGTGCCAGCAGCTTAATACGGGGCGAGCAGTACTTC. Amino acids: CASSLIRGEQYF.